This note documents a single TCR beta chain sequence. A sort by CD45RO/CCR7/CD25/CD127/CD95/CD27 yielded CD4+ naive, central memory, regulatory and stem cell-like memory cells. These data come from a study of beta chain features in type 1 diabetes. CDR1 and CDR2 from the germline V gene are SGDLS and YYNGEE. V shed 4 bases, J shed 2 bases, and the junction held 10 bases outside the gene matches. The CDR3 spans 17 residues. As every portion of the isolated RNA was reverse transcribed, the sequencing read expressed TCRB transcripts. Assay used: immunoSEQ multiplex PCR; TCRdb lists only in-frame clones, some missing. The sample lists roughly 120,000 clones; approximately 39% were seen once.

The TCR sequence derives from a woman between 18 and 29 years old in good health. The V and J genes are TRBV9 and TRBJ1-3; the match to TRBD1 covers 9 bases. Sequenced sample: stem cell memory CD4+ T cells from blood. DNA for the CDR3: TGTGCCAGCAGCCGACTCACCCGGGACAGGGCTGGAAACACCATATATTTT. This sequence encodes CASSRLTRDRAGNTIYF.